Each of the 28 T cell receptor beta chains below was sequenced from the same sample in a study of blood T cell repertoires in COVID-19. Clones were sequenced by immunoSEQ multiplex PCR, and TCRdb holds only the in-frame ones, with some missing. The sample has about 150,000 clones; less than 90% are singletons. Sequences were obtained from peripheral blood. These receptor sequences come from a human donor with COVID-19, enrolled during active disease. The donor label of this sample is uncertain.

The chain carries TRBV5-5 and TRBJ2-4; TRBD2 might be the D (5 bases). Germline V gives CDR1 SGHKS, CDR2 YYEKEE (reference sequence). CDR3 length: 15 residues. V lost 4 bases and J 1 base, leaving 12 bases between the germline ends. CDR3 region: CASSPEVRAKNIQYF. CDR3 nucleotide sequence: TGTGCCAGCAGCCCGGAGGTTCGGGCCAAAAACATTCAGTACTTC.

The rearrangement uses TRBV7-9 and TRBJ2-7; 8 bases fit TRBD1. Germline-derived CDR1 and CDR2 are SEHNR and FQNEAQ (reference sequence). With V trimmed by 2 bases and J by 6 bases, 12 bases remained unmatched. The length of the CDR3 is 16 residues. The CDR3 here is CASSLSWGQAHSEQYF. The CDR3 DNA reads TGTGCCAGCAGCTTAAGCTGGGGACAGGCCCACAGCGAGCAGTACTTC.

The chain uses TRBV18 and TRBJ2-7; tentatively, D is TRBD1 (6 bases). The CDR3 contains 16 residues. Germline V gene sequence: CDR1 KGHSH, CDR2 LQKENI. V was trimmed by 3 bases and J by 1 base, leaving 16 bases between them. CDR3 nucleotides: TGTGCCAGCTCACCGGGACGACGGGACATATCCTACGAGCAGTACTTC. This encodes CASSPGRRDISYEQYF.

Turning to this clone: One junction end disagrees with the germline gene, perhaps due to a read error. The rearrangement uses TRBV6-5 and TRBJ2-3, with 7 bases matching TRBD2. This CDR3 has 13 amino acids. CDR1 MNHEY and CDR2 SVGAGI come from the germline V gene. The CDR3 nucleotides read TGTGCCAGCAGGAAGACTAGCACCGATACGCAGTATTTT. The encoded protein is CASRKTSTDTQYF.

The rearrangement links TRBV11-3 to TRBJ1-1; D gene ambiguous. V lost 5 bases to trimming and J lost 0 bases, with 10 bases between them. The CDR3 extends over 14 amino acids. Per the germline V gene, CDR1 is SGHNT and CDR2 is YENEEA. The DNA of the CDR3 is TGTGCCAGCAGCCGAGTTCCCATGAACACTGAAGCTTTCTTT. As protein: CASSRVPMNTEAFF.

This chain uses TRBV11-1 with TRBJ2-1; 11 bases agree with TRBD2. CDR1 and CDR2 (germline): SGHAT, FQDESV (reference sequence). V dropped 0 bases and J dropped 7; count of bases not matched to a gene: 5. This CDR3 is built from 16 residues. The CDR3 reads CASSLASASGRNEQFF. CDR3 nucleotides: TGTGCCAGCAGCTTAGCGTCCGCTAGCGGGAGGAATGAGCAGTTCTTC.

The chain couples TRBV5-4 to TRBJ2-4, with D perhaps TRBD2 (6 bases). Trimming pared 3 bases from V and 8 bases from J, leaving 15 bases between. CDR3 size: 14 residues. CDR1 is SGHNT, CDR2 YYREEE, per germline (reference sequence). CDR3 coding DNA: TGTGCCAGCAGCTCGGCGGGGCGCAGGGACATTCAGTACTTC. Encoded protein: CASSSAGRRDIQYF.

The chain carries TRBV28 and TRBJ2-1; tentatively, D is TRBD1 (6 bases). The CDR3 covers 16 residues. Germline CDR1 and CDR2: MDHEN and SYDVKM. The V end lost 6 bases, the J end lost 0 bases, and 15 bases lay between the germline ends. CDR3 amino acids: CASRYTGTSSYNEQFF. The DNA for the CDR3 is TGTGCCAGCAGATATACAGGGACCTCCTCCTACAATGAGCAGTTCTTC.

This rearrangement joins TRBV5-1 to TRBJ2-2; 9 bases fit TRBD2. This CDR3 region has 15 residues. The V and J ends lost 4 bases and 1 base, in that order; junction bases with no gene match: 2. Germline assignment: CDR1 SGHRS and CDR2 YFSETQ. In DNA form, the CDR3 reads TGCGCCAGCAGCATTAGCGGGGGGAACACCGGGGAGCTGTTTTTT. Encoded protein: CASSISGGNTGELFF.

V and J are TRBV5-1 and TRBJ2-7; 9 bases match TRBD1. This CDR3 spans 15 amino acids. Germline V CDR1 and CDR2: SGHRS, YFSETQ. Trimming removed 4 bases from V and 3 bases from J; junction bases left unmatched: 8. This CDR3 is CASSTSGQGVYEQYF. The CDR3, as DNA: TGCGCCAGCAGCACCTCGGGACAGGGTGTCTACGAGCAGTACTTC. The full variable domain, its missing parts supplied by reference TRBV5-1 and TRBJ2-7, is KAGVTQTPRYLIKTRGQQVTLSCSPISGHRSVSWYQQTPGQGLQFLFEYFSETQRNKGNFPGRFSGRQFSNSRSEMNVSTLELGDSALYLCASSTSGQGVYEQYFGPGTRLTVT.

The chain combines TRBV2 with TRBJ2-2; perhaps TRBD2 as D (6 bases). The ends were cut back, 5 bases at V and 0 bases at J, with 10 bases in the middle. The germline gives CDR1 SNHLY, CDR2 FYNNEI. CDR3 length equals 15 residues. In DNA form, the CDR3 reads TGTGCCAGCAGTACCGGGACTCCGAACACCGGGGAGCTGTTTTTT. This gives the protein CASSTGTPNTGELFF.

The rearrangement links TRBV5-1 to TRBJ2-1; 10 bases fit TRBD1. With V trimmed by 0 bases and J by 3 bases, 0 bases remained unmatched. This CDR3 contains 15 residues. CDR1 is SGHRS and CDR2 is YFSETQ in the germline V gene. In DNA form, the CDR3 reads TGCGCCAGCAGCTTGGGGACAGGGGGCTACAATGAGCAGTTCTTC. As protein: CASSLGTGGYNEQFF.

V and J are TRBV27 and TRBJ2-5; 9 bases match TRBD1. The CDR3 is made up of 15 amino acids. Trimming at V came to 6 bases and at J to 4 bases, leaving 9 bases not matched to a gene. Germline V gene sequence: CDR1 MNHEY, CDR2 SMNVEV (reference sequence). CDR3 amino acids: CASRGTGSFRETQYF. Here the CDR3 DNA reads TGTGCCAGCAGGGGGACAGGGTCCTTCCGAGAGACCCAGTACTTC.

The J gene is TRBJ1-2, the V gene TRBV12-3 or TRBV12-4; 8 nucleotides match TRBD1. The CDR3 is made up of 13 amino acids. After removal of 6 bases from V and 8 bases from J, the junction contained 8 bases not matched to a gene. The CDR3 here is CASRGTGLEGYTF. CDR3 DNA sequence: TGTGCCAGCAGGGGGACAGGTTTAGAGGGCTACACCTTC.

The CDR3 nucleotides read TGTGCCAGCACTACAGGTACGGCTGAAGCTTTCTTT. The encoded protein is CASTTGTAEAFF. The chain combines TRBV6-5 with TRBJ1-1, with D possibly matching TRBD1 (5 bases). The V and J ends lost 7 bases and 6 bases respectively, with 12 bases between them. Germline V lookup: CDR1 MNHEY, CDR2 SVGAGI. The CDR3 has 12 amino acids.

The chain employs TRBV10-1 and TRBJ2-3; 9 bases map to TRBD1. The CDR3 contains 15 residues. In germline, CDR1 is WNHNN, CDR2 SYGVQD (reference sequence). Trimming removed 3 bases from V and 6 bases from J; junction bases left unmatched: 7. Here the CDR3 reads CASSESGQGSDTQYF. CDR3 DNA sequence: TGCGCCAGCAGTGAATCGGGACAGGGATCGGATACGCAGTATTTT.

The J gene is TRBJ1-6, the V gene TRBV5-5; perhaps TRBD1 as D (6 bases). V was shortened by 2 bases and J by 5 bases, with 8 bases between the two germline ends. There are 14 residues in the CDR3. CDR1 and CDR2 from the germline V gene are SGHKS and YYEKEE (reference sequence). CDR3 amino acids: CASSLWTDNSPLHF. CDR3 bases: TGTGCCAGCAGCTTATGGACAGATAATTCACCCCTCCACTTT.

This clone was observed a few times. The genes are TRBV3-1 (or the pseudogene TRBV3-2) and TRBJ2-1; possible D gene TRBD1, 6 bases. Per germline, CDR1 LGHDT and CDR2 YNNKEL (reference sequence). V lost 0 bases, J lost 5 bases, and 17 bases lay in between. The CDR3 runs to 17 residues. CDR3: CASSQESGVKGNNEQFF. The CDR3 region has the DNA TGTGCCAGCAGCCAAGAATCAGGGGTAAAGGGTAACAATGAGCAGTTCTTC.

The CDR3 DNA sequence: TGCGCCAGCAGCGCAGGACTAGCGGGTACCTACGAGCAGTACTTC. It yields the protein CASSAGLAGTYEQYF. This chain uses TRBV5-1 with TRBJ2-7; 11 positions match TRBD2. From germline, CDR1 is SGHRS and CDR2 YFSETQ. The CDR3 covers 15 residues. V shed 4 bases and J 2 bases; nucleotides not matched to a gene: 5.

The V call is TRBV2, the J call TRBJ1-3, with D perhaps matching TRBD1 (6 bases). The CDR3 is 15 amino acids. CDR1 is SNHLY, CDR2 FYNNEI, per germline. V gave up 7 bases and J gave up 0 bases, with 13 bases separating them. Here the CDR3 reads CASTFDRSSGNTIYF. In DNA, the CDR3 is TGTGCCAGCACCTTTGACAGGAGCTCTGGAAACACCATATATTTT.

V and J are TRBV10-3 and TRBJ1-1; 7 positions agree with TRBD1. This CDR3 is built from 15 residues. CDR1 is ENHRY, CDR2 SYGVKD, per germline. Germline trimming cut 4 bases from V and 0 bases from J; bases unmatched to any gene: 5. The chain's CDR3 is CAISVVGQMNTEAFF. CDR3 in DNA: TGTGCCATCAGTGTGGTGGGACAGATGAACACTGAAGCTTTCTTT.

The rearrangement links TRBV6-5 to TRBJ2-7; weak D call: TRBD2 (7 bases). Germline values: CDR1 MNHEY, CDR2 SVGAGI. The CDR3 is 16 residues long. V was shortened by 0 bases and J by 0 bases, with 12 bases between the two germline ends. The CDR3 DNA follows: TGTGCCAGCAGTTACTCTGGGGGGGGCAGCTCCTACGAGCAGTACTTC. Amino acids: CASSYSGGGSSYEQYF.

This chain connects TRBV7-9 to TRBJ2-5, with D perhaps matching TRBD1 (5 bases). CDR3 size: 15 residues. V was cut by 5 bases and J by 5 bases, with 18 bases left in between. Germline V lookup: CDR1 SEHNR, CDR2 FQNEAQ (reference sequence). The CDR3 here is CASSRDAGFGETQYF. In DNA form, the CDR3 reads TGTGCCAGCAGCCGCGACGCAGGGTTCGGGGAGACCCAGTACTTC.

The chain carries TRBV19 and TRBJ2-1, with 8 bases matching TRBD2. Germline V CDR1 and CDR2: LNHDA, SQIVND (reference sequence). V was pared by 6 bases and J by 4 bases, with 17 bases of the junction left unmatched. This CDR3 has 18 residues. CDR3 bases: TGTGCCAGTAGGGGTAGGTTGTCTAGCGGGCTAGTATACAATGAGCAGTTCTTC. Protein: CASRGRLSSGLVYNEQFF.

The V gene is TRBV6-4, the J gene TRBJ2-7; TRBD2 matches at 9 bases. Germline trimming cut 6 bases from V and 1 base from J; bases unmatched to any gene: 7. CDR3 length equals 15 residues. Germline V gives CDR1 MRHNA, CDR2 SNTAGT. The DNA of the CDR3 is TGTGCCAGCAGCCGATTAGCGGGGGAGTCCTACGAGCAGTACTTC. Its translation is CASSRLAGESYEQYF.

This clone was counted only a few times. V gene TRBV4-1 combines with J gene TRBJ2-1; D possibly corresponds to TRBD1 (5 bases). Germline V gene data show CDR1 as MGHRA and CDR2 as YSYEKL. Deletions cut 1 base from V and 8 bases from J, with 12 bases between. The length of the CDR3 is 14 residues. CDR3 sequence reads: CASSQAGSRDEQFF. In DNA, the CDR3 is TGCGCCAGCAGCCAAGCCGGCAGCAGGGATGAGCAGTTCTTC.

The chain recombines TRBV30 with TRBJ2-7, with D perhaps matching TRBD2 (6 bases). This CDR3 contains 15 residues. Trimming left V 3 bases short and J 5 bases short, with 20 bases between. CDR1 is GTSNPN and CDR2 is SVGIG in the germline V gene (reference sequence). CDR3 sequence: CAWSDTLGGADEQYF. In DNA, the CDR3 is TGTGCCTGGAGCGACACCCTCGGGGGAGCCGACGAGCAGTACTTC.

The chain uses TRBV5-4 and TRBJ2-3; 9 bases align to TRBD2. Per the germline V gene, CDR1 is SGHNT and CDR2 is YYREEE (reference sequence). V shed 0 bases, J shed 6 bases, and the junction held 5 bases outside the gene matches. The CDR3 loop spans 15 amino acids. The CDR3 DNA sequence: TGTGCCAGCAGCTTGGTGGGACTAGCCCCCGATACGCAGTATTTT. This translates into CASSLVGLAPDTQYF.